Below are 2 T cell receptor beta chains sequenced from a single sample in a study of spatial heterogeneity in lung cancer. Time point in this sample: sample taken at primary tumor resection. In each case, whole RNA from tumor, nontumor lung or frozen PBMC was sequenced unsorted. TCRdb redid the calling of the 5' RACE reads with MiXCR, one entry per CDR3 protein. The table lists over 11,000 distinct CDR3 sequences, around 10% of them singletons, with almost 30% in the top ten. The sequencing here drew on PBMCs, taken at surgery. The source of these receptors is a male donor with early-stage non-small cell lung cancer.

This clonotype showed up many times. This chain links TRBV6-5 with TRBJ1-4; D call uncertain. The germline V gene encodes CDR1 MNHEY and CDR2 SVGAGI. The V end lost 2 bases, the J end lost 7 bases, and 8 bases lay between the germline ends. The CDR3 runs to 13 residues. The CDR3 DNA is TGTGCCAGCAGTTACGATGGGGTTGAAAAACTGTTTTTT. This translates into CASSYDGVEKLFF.

In its sample, this clonotype was seen many times. The chain employs TRBV6-1 and TRBJ2-1; TRBD2 agrees at 7 bases. The CDR3 is 16 amino acids. The junction had 15 bases not matched to a gene; V was cut back by 8 bases and J by 5 bases. Per germline, CDR1 MNHNS and CDR2 SASEGT. The CDR3, as DNA: TGTGCCAGCGGCGTCGGGGAGGGAACGGGCGACAATGAGCAGTTCTTC. Its protein is CASGVGEGTGDNEQFF.